The sample holds a few counts of the clone carrying this T cell receptor beta chain. Its antigen is still unknown. These data are taken from a study of response to subunit inactivated influenza vaccine. Study-level points and caveats: Only a handful of new T cells, the authors suggested, are recruited with each seasonal influenza vaccination.

J lost 5 bases, V lost 4 bases, and 11 bases had no gene match. The CDR3 is 15 residues long. CDR1 is SGDLS and CDR2 is YYNGEE in the germline V gene. TCRdb re-called the RT-PCR reads through MiXCR, storing one row per CDR3 protein. Found here are hundreds of thousands of distinct CDR3 sequences, roughly 15% of them singletons; the top ten hold about 7.6%. The source was PBMCs from blood, collected approximately 15 days before vaccination. The chain joins TRBV9 to TRBJ2-7, with TRBD1 matching 8 bases. The receptor's source is a man in his fifties or sixties who received an inactivated influenza vaccine. The CDR3 bases are TGTGCCAGCAGCCTAGGACAGGGTGGATTCCACGAGCAGTACTTC. Protein sequence: CASSLGQGGFHEQYF.